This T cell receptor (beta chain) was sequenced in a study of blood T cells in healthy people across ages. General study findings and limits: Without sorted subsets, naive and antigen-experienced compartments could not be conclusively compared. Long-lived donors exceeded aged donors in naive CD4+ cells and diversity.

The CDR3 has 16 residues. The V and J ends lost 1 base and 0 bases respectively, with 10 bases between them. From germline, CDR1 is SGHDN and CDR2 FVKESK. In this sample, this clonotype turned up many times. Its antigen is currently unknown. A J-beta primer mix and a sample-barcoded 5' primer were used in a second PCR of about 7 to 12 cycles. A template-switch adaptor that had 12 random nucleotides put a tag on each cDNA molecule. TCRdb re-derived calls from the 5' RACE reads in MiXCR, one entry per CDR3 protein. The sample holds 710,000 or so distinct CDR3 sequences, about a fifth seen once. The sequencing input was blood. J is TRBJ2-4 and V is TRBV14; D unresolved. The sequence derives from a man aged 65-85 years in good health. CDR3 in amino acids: CASSQGPAIAKNIQYF. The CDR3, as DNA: TGTGCCAGCAGCCAAGGTCCAGCCATAGCCAAAAACATTCAGTACTTC. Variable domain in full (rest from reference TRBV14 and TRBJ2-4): EAGVTQFPSHSVIEKGQTVTLRCDPISGHDNLYWYRRVMGKEIKFLLHFVKESKQDESGMPNNRFLAERTGGTYSTLKVQPAELEDSGVYFCASSQGPAIAKNIQYFGAGTRLSVL.